Sequencing of this T cell receptor beta chain was carried out in a study of blood T cell repertoires in COVID-19. Study in general: Samples representing acute and convalescent COVID-19 were sourced from the United States, Italy and Spain. PBMCs, B-cell-depleted T cells, or T cells were the source of the cDNA or gDNA that made up the material.

Original data processing: Reference gene primer amplification in the assay estimated nucleated cell counts. The table came from immunoSEQ multiplex PCR; TCRdb's copy has only in-frame clones and leaves some out. D and trimming come from the DNA, and the V and J calls and clone size come from that table. This table holds tens of thousands of clones, 60% to 80% found once. The origin of this receptor is a woman over 75 with acute or convalescent COVID-19. The material sequenced was peripheral blood.

CDR3 nucleotide sequence: TGTGCCAGCAGTACCGGGACAGCCTTGCGCTACACCTTC. Amino acids: CASSTGTALRYTF. The chain couples TRBV12-3 or TRBV12-4 to TRBJ1-2; 7 nucleotides match TRBD1. The CDR3 is made up of 13 amino acids. The V and J ends lost 5 bases and 9 bases, in that order; junction bases with no gene match: 9.